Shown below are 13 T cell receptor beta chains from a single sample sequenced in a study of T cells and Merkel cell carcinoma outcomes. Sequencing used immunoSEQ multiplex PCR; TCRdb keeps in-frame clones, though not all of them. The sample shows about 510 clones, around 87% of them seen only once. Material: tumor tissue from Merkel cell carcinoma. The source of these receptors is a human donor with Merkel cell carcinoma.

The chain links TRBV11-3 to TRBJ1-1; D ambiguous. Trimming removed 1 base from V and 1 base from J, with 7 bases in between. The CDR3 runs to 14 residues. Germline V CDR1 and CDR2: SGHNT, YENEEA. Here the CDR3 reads CASSLVASNTEAFF. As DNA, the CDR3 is TGTGCCAGCAGCTTAGTTGCATCGAACACTGAAGCTTTCTTT.

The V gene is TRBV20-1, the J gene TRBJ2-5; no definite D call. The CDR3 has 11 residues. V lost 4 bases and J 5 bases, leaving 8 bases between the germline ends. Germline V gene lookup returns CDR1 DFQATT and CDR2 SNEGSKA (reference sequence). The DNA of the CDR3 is TGCAGTGCTAATCGGAGCGAGACCCAGTACTTC. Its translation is CSANRSETQYF.

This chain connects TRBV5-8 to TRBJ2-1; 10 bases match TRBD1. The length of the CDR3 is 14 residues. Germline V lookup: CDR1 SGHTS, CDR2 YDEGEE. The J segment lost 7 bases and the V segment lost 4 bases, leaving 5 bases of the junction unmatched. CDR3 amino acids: CASSLRTGGNEQFF. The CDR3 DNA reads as TGTGCCAGCAGCCTGCGGACAGGGGGGAATGAGCAGTTCTTC. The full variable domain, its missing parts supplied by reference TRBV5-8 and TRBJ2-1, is EAGVTQSPTHLIKTRGQQATLRCSPISGHTSVYWYQQALGLGLQFLLWYDEGEERNRGNFPPRFSGRQFPNYSSELNVNALELEDSALYLCASSLRTGGNEQFFGPGTRLTVL.

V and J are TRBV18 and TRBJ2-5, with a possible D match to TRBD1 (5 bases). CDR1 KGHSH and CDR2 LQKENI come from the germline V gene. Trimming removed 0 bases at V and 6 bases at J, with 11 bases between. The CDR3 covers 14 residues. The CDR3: CASSPPDSKQTQYF. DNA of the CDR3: TGTGCCAGCTCACCACCAGACAGCAAGCAGACCCAGTACTTC.

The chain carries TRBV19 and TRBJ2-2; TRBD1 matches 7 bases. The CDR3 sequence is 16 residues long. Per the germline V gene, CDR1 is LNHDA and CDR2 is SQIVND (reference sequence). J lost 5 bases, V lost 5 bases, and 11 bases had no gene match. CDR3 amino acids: CASSFPEGAPTGELFF. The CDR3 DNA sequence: TGTGCCAGTAGTTTTCCAGAGGGGGCGCCTACCGGGGAGCTGTTTTTT.

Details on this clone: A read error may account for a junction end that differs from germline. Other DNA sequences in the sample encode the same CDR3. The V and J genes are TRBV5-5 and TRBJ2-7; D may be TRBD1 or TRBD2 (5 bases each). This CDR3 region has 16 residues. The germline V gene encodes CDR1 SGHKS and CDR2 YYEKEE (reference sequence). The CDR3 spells CASSFEVDSRLGEQYF. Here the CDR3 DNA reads TGTGCCAGTAGCTTCGAGGTTGACTCTCGATTGGGGGAGCAGTATTTC.

The chain's CDR3 is CASSSMERNTEAFF. The CDR3 DNA sequence: TGTGCCAGCAGTTCCATGGAGCGAAACACTGAAGCTTTCTTT. V and J are TRBV6-5 and TRBJ1-1; no firm D call. The germline CDR1 and CDR2 sequences are MNHEY and SVGAGI. There are 14 residues in the CDR3. The V gene lost 4 bases and the J gene lost 2 bases, with 11 bases spanning the gap.

The CDR3 DNA reads TGCGCCAGCAGCCAAGATCGGGGAGTCAATCAGCCCCAGCATTTT. The encoded protein is CASSQDRGVNQPQHF. The chain uses TRBV4-1 and TRBJ1-5; D gene uncertain. Germline V gene sequence: CDR1 MGHRA, CDR2 YSYEKL. The CDR3 is made up of 15 amino acids. V was shortened by 0 bases and J by 3 bases, with 9 bases between the two germline ends.

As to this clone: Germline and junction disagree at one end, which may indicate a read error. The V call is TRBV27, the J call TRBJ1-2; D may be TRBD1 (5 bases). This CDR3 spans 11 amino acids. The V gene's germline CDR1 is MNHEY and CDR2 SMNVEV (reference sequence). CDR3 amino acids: CVSGDANGYTF. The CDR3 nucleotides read TGCGTGTCGGGGGATGCTAACGGCTACACCTTC.

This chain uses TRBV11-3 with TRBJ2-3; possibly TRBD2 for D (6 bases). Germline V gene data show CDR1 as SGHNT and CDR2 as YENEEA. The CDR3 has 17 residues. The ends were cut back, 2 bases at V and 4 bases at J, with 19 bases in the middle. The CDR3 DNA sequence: TGTGCCAGCAGCTTACGTGTATCCCAGGGAGGCGCAGATACGCAGTATTTT. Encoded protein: CASSLRVSQGGADTQYF. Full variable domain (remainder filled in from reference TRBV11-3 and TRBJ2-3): EAGVVQSPRYKIIEKKQPVAFWCNPISGHNTLYWYLQNLGQGPELLIRYENEEAVDDSQLPKDRFSAERLKGVDSTLKIQPAELGDSAVYLCASSLRVSQGGADTQYFGPGTRLTVL.

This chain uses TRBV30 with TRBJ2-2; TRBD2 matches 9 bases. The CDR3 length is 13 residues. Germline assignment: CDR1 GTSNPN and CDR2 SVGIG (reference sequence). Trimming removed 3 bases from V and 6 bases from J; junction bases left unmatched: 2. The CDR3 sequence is CAWRLAGSGELFF. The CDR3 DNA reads TGTGCCTGGAGGCTAGCGGGGTCCGGGGAGCTGTTTTTT.

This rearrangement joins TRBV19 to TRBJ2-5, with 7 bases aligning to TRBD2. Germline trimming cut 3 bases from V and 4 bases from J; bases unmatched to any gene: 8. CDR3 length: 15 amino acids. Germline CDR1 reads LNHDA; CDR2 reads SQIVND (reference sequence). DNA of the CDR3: TGTGCCAGTAGTATCCGTCGCGGGAGTAGAGAGACCCAGTACTTC. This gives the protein CASSIRRGSRETQYF.

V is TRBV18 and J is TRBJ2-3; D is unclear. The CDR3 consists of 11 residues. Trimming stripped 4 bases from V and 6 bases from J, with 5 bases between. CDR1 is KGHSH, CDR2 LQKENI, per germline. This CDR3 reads CASSRGDTQYF. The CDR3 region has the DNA TGTGCCAGCTCACGAGGTGATACGCAGTATTTT.